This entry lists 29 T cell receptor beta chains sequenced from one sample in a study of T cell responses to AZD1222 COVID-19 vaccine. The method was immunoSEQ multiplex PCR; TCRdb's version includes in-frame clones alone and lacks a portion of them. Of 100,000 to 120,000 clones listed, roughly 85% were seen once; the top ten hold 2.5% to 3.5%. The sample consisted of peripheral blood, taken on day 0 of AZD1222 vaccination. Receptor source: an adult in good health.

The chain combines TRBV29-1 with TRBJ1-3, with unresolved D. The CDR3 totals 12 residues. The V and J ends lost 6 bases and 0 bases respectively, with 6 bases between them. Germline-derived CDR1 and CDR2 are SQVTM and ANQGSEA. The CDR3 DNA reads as TGCAGCGTGACGACCTCTGGAAACACCATATATTTT. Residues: CSVTTSGNTIYF.

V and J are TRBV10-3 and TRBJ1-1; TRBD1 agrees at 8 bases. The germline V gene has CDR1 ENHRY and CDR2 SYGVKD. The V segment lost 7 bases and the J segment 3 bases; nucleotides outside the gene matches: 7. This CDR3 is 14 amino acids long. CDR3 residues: CAITSGRGHTEAFF. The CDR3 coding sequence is TGTGCCATCACCTCGGGCAGGGGGCACACTGAAGCTTTCTTT.

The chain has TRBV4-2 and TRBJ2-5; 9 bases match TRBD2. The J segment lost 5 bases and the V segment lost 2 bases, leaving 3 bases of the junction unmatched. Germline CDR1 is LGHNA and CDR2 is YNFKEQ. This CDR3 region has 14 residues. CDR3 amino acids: CASSQKTSGETQYF. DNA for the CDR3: TGTGCCAGCAGCCAAAAGACTAGCGGCGAGACCCAGTACTTC.

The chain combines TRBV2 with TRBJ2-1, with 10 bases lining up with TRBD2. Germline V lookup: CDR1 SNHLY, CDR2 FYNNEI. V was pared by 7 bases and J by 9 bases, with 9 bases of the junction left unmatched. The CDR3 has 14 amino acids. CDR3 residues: CASTASGGAGEQFF. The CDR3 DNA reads TGTGCCAGCACCGCGAGCGGGGGGGCGGGTGAGCAGTTCTTC.

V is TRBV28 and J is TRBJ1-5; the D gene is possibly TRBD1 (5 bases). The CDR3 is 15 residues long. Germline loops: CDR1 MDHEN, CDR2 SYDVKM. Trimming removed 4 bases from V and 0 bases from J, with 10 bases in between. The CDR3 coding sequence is TGTGCCAGCAGTTGGGACGGGAGTAGCAATCAGCCCCAGCATTTT. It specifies CASSWDGSSNQPQHF.

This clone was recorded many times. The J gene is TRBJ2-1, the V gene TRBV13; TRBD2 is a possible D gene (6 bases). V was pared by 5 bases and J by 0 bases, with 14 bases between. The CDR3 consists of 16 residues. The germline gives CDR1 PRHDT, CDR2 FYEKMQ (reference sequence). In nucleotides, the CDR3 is TGTGCCAGCAGCGGTGACAGCGGGTCCTCCTACAATGAGCAGTTCTTC. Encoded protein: CASSGDSGSSYNEQFF. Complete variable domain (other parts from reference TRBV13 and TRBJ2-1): AAGVIQSPRHLIKEKRETATLKCYPIPRHDTVYWYQQGPGQDPQFLISFYEKMQSDKGSIPDRFSAQQFSDYHSELNMSSLELGDSALYFCASSGDSGSSYNEQFFGPGTRLTVL.

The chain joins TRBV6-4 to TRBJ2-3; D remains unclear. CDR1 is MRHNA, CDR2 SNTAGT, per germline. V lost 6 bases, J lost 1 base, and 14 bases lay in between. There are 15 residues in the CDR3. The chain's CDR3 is CASSPNVGRTDTQYF. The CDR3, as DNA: TGTGCCAGCAGCCCTAATGTAGGCCGCACAGATACGCAGTATTTT.

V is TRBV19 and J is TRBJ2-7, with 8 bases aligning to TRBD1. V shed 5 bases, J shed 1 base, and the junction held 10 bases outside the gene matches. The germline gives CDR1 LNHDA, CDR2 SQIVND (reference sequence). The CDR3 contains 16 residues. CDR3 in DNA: TGTGCCAGTAGTCAGAACTACGGGACAGGATCCTACGAGCAGTACTTC. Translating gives CASSQNYGTGSYEQYF.

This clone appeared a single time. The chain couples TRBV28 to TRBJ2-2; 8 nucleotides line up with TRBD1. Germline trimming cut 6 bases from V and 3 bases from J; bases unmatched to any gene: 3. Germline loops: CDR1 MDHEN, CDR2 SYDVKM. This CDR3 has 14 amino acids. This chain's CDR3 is CASRLQGDTGELFF. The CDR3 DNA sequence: TGTGCCAGCAGGTTACAGGGGGACACCGGGGAGCTGTTTTTT.

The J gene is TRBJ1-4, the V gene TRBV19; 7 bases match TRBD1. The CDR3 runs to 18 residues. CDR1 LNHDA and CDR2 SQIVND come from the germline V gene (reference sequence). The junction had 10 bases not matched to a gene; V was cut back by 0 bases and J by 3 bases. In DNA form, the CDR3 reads TGTGCCAGTAGTATAGATCCGGCAGGGGGTCCGGCTAATGAAAAACTGTTTTTT. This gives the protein CASSIDPAGGPANEKLFF.

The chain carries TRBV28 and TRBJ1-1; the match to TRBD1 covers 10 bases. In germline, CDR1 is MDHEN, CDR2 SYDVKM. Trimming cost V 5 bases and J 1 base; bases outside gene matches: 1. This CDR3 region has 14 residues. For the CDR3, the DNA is TGTGCCAGCAGTCGACAGGGGGCGAACACTGAAGCTTTCTTT. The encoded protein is CASSRQGANTEAFF.

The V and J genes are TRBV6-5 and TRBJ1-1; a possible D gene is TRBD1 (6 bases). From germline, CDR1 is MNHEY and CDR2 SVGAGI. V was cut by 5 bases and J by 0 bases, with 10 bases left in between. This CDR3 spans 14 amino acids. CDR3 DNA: TGTGCCAGCAGTATCGGACAGATGAACACTGAAGCTTTCTTT. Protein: CASSIGQMNTEAFF.

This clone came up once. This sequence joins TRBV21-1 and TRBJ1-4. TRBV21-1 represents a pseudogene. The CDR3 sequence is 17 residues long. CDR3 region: CASTRDRGRRTNEKLFF. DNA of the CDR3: TGTGCCAGCACCCGGGACCGCGGGAGAAGGACTAATGAAAAACTGTTTTTT.

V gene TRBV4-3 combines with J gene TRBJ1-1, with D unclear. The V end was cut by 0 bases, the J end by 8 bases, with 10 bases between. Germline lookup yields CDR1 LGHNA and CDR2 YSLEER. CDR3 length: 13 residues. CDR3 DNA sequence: TGCGCCAGCAGCCAAGACCCGGGGAAGGAAGCTTTCTTT. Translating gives CASSQDPGKEAFF.

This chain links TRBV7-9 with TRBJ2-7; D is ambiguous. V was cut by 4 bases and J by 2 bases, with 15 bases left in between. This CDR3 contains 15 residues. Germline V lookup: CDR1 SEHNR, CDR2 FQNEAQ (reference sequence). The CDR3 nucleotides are TGTGCCAGCAGCTCGGGTCAGTCTTCCCCCTACGAGCAGTACTTC. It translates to CASSSGQSSPYEQYF. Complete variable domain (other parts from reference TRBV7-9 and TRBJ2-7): DTGVSQNPRHKITKRGQNVTFRCDPISEHNRLYWYRQTLGQGPEFLTYFQNEAQLEKSRLLSDRFSAERPKGSFSTLEIQRTEQGDSAMYLCASSSGQSSPYEQYFGPGTRLTVT.

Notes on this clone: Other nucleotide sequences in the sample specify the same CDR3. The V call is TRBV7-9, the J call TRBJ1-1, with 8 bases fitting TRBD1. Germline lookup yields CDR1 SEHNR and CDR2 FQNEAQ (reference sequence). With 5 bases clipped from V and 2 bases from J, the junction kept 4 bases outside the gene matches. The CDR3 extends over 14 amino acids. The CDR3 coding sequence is TGTGCCAGCAGCCCGGGACAGGTCAACACTGAAGCTTTCTTT. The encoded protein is CASSPGQVNTEAFF.

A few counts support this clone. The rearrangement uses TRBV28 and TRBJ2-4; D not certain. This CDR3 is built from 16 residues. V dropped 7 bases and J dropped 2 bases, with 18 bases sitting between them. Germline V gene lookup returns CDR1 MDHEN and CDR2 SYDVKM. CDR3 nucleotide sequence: TGTGCCAGCACAAACGACGGTGTTTCTTCCAAAAACATTCAGTACTTC. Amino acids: CASTNDGVSSKNIQYF.

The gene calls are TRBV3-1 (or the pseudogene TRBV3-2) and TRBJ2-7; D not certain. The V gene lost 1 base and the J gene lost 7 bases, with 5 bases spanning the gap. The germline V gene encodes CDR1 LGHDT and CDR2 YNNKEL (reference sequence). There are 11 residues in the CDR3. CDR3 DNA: TGTGCCAGCAGCCAAGTCAAAGAGCAGTACTTC. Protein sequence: CASSQVKEQYF.

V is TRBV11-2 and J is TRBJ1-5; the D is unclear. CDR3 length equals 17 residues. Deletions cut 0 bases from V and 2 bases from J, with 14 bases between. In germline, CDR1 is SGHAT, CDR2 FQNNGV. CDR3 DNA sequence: TGTGCCAGCAGCTTAGAATTAGGGTTTAATCGCAATCAGCCCCAGCATTTT. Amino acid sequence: CASSLELGFNRNQPQHF.

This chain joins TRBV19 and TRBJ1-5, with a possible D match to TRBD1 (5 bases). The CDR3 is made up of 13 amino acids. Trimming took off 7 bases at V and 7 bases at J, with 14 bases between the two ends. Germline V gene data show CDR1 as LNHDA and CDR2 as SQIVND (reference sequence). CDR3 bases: TGTGCCAGTACCGCCAGGGCGAAGCAGCCCCAGCATTTT. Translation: CASTARAKQPQHF.

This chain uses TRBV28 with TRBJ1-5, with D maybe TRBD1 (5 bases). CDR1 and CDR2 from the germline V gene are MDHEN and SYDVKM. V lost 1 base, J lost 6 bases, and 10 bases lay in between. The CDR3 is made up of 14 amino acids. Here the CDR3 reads CASSLSAGLQPQHF. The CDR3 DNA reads TGTGCCAGCAGTTTATCCGCGGGACTTCAGCCCCAGCATTTT.

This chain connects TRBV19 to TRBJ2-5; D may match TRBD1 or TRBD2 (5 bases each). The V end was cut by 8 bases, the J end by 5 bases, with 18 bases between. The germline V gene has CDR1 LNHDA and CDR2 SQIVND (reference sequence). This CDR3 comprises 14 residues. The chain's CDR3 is CASGEQGTWETQYF. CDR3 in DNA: TGTGCCAGTGGTGAACAAGGGACGTGGGAGACCCAGTACTTC.

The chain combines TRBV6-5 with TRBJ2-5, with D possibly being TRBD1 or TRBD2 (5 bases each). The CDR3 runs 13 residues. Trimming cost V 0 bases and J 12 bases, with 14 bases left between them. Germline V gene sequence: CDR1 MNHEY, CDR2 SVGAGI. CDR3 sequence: CASSYSSGTSKYF. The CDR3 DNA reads TGTGCCAGCAGTTACTCTTCCGGGACCTCCAAGTACTTC.

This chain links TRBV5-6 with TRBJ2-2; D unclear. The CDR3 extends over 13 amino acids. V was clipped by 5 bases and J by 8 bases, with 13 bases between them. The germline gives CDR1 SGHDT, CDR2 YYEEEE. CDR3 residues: CASRPSRGGELFF. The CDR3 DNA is TGTGCCAGCAGACCTTCCAGAGGTGGGGAGCTGTTTTTT.

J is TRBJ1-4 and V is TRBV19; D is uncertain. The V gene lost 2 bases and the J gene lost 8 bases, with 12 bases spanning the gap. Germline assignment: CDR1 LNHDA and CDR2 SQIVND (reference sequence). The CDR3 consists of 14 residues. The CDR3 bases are TGTGCCAGTAGTATATGGCCGCTTGAGGAAAAACTGTTTTTT. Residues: CASSIWPLEEKLFF.

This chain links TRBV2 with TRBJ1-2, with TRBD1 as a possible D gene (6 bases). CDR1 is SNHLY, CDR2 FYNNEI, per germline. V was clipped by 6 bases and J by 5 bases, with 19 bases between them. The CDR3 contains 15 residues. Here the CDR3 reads CASRATGIQGYGYTF. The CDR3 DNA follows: TGTGCCAGCAGAGCTACAGGGATTCAGGGGTATGGCTACACCTTC.

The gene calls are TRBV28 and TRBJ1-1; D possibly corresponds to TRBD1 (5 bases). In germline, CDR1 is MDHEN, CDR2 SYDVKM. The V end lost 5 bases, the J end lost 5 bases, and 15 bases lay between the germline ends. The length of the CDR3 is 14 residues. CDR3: CASSTNGGRTEAFF. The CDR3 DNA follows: TGTGCCAGCAGTACAAACGGGGGTCGGACTGAAGCTTTCTTT.

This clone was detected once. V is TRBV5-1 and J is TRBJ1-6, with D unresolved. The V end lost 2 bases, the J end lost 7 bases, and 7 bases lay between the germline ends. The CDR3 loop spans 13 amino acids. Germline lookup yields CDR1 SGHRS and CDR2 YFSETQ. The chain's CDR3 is CASSLEVNSPLHF. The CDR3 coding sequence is TGCGCCAGCAGCTTAGAGGTAAATTCACCCCTCCACTTT.

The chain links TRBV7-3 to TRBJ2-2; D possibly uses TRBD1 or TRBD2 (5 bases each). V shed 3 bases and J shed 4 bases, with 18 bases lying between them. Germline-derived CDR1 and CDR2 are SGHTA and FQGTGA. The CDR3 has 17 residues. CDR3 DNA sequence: TGTGCCAGCAGCTTCCCTCCGGGGCCGGCGGGCACCGGGGAGCTGTTTTTT. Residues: CASSFPPGPAGTGELFF.